This T cell receptor (beta chain) was identified during a study of T-cell reconstitution after alpha-beta-depleted transplantation in children. Deletions cut 4 bases from V and 4 bases from J, with 8 bases between. This CDR3 contains 13 residues. Germline V gene sequence: CDR1 ENHRY, CDR2 SYGVKD. Study results and caveats: Expanded graft clones, several hundred of them, were reportedly the source of alpha-beta T cells about two months after transplant. T-cell counts and diversity at one year post-transplant came mainly from newly produced T cells. Surviving recipient T cells and intrathymic progenitors accounted for some patients' high TCRbeta diversity at day 60.

Comments on this clonotype: The target antigen is unknown.

Unique molecular identifiers featured in how the TCRbeta library was prepared. TCRdb re-analysed the PCR reads in MiXCR, keeping a single row per CDR3 protein. The sample includes around 800,000 distinct CDR3 sequences, 16% of them seen just once. V gene TRBV10-3 combines with J gene TRBJ1-5; D is unclear. The receptor was isolated from a male patient younger than 18 who had a stem cell transplant for acute lymphoblastic leukemia, so the T cells may come from the graft donor. Source: PBMCs, mostly from graft donor cells, taken 360 days after TCRalphabeta/CD19-depleted stem cell transplant. Written as DNA, the CDR3 is TGTGCCATCAGTGGGACTTCGAATCAGCCCCAGCATTTT. Its translation: CAISGTSNQPQHF.